What follows is one T cell receptor beta chain and its context. What it binds is not known. The data stem from a study of cytomegalovirus exposure and HLA in healthy donors. Researchers ran the PCR with 60 Vbeta and 13 Jbeta primers. The data were produced by immunoSEQ multiplex PCR, yet TCRdb's version contains in-frame clones alone and is incomplete. Of 150,000 to 170,000 clones in the sample, roughly 70% were seen once. Study-level results: Donors belonging to an Asian-associated ancestry cluster reportedly showed fewer N-insertions in productive TCRs than the approximately 640-donor mean, according to what a later analysis found. When analyzed later, a missense DCLRE1C variant was found to be linked to TCR beta V- and J-gene trimming. The HLA-A and HLA-B alleles of most subjects were reportedly predicted accurately from TCR beta sequences. A previous analysis found most TCR beta V segments productive roughly 87% or roughly 30% of the time.

This CDR3 has 14 amino acids. Germline assignment: CDR1 SQVTM and CDR2 ANQGSEA. Trimming removed 2 bases from V and 5 bases from J; junction bases left unmatched: 4. The TCR was taken from a man aged 30-40 years in good health and CMV-seronegative. The genes are TRBV29-1 and TRBJ2-1, with 9 bases fitting TRBD2. Sequencing was done on a sample of PBMCs. The CDR3 loop reads CSVEPAGGNNEQFF. DNA for the CDR3: TGCAGCGTTGAACCAGCGGGGGGCAACAATGAGCAGTTCTTC.